These T cell receptor beta chains were read from a single sample in a study of T-cell reconstitution after alpha-beta-depleted transplantation in children. TCRdb re-called the PCR reads with MiXCR, one entry per CDR3 protein. The profile shows about 300,000 distinct CDR3 sequences, almost 8% of them singletons. The material was peripheral blood, obtained 360 days after TCRalphabeta/CD19-depleted stem cell transplant. The receptors derive from a female patient aged 2-10 years who had a stem cell transplant for Fanconi anemia, so the T cells may come from the graft donor. CDR3s include the opening cysteine and the closing phenylalanine or tryptophan. D genes are given only for firm matches. A clone size is listed for some rows: how often the clone was seen (once, few, many), or a class if it is expanded.

clone_size	v_call	j_call	d_call	cdr3_nt	cdr3_aa
few	TRBV5-1	TRBJ2-7	-	TGCGCCAGCAGCTTGGTGGGGGGCCTAACCTACGAGCAGTACTTC	CASSLVGGLTYEQYF
many	TRBV7-8	TRBJ2-2	-	TGTGCCAGCAGCTTACGGGCAGGGCTCTCCGGGGAGCTGTTTTTT	CASSLRAGLSGELFF
many	TRBV9	TRBJ2-7	-	TGTGCCAGCAGCGTAGATCAGGGCTACGAGCAGTACTTC	CASSVDQGYEQYF
few	TRBV7-2	TRBJ2-5	TRBD2	TGTGCCAGCAGCGCAAGACTAGCGATGTCTAGAGAGACCCAGTACTTC	CASSARLAMSRETQYF
many	TRBV5-1	TRBJ2-1	-	TGCGCCAGCAGCTTGGGCAGGGGATATTCCAATGAGCAGTTCTTC	CASSLGRGYSNEQFF
few	TRBV7-9	TRBJ1-3	TRBD1	TGTGCCAGCAGATCCACCAGGGGGAGCGGAAACACCATATATTTT	CASRSTRGSGNTIYF
-	TRBV6-5	TRBJ1-1	-	TGTGCCAGCAGTTACTTCGTTGGGTACACTGAAGCTTTCTTT	CASSYFVGYTEAFF
many	TRBV7-7	TRBJ2-3	-	TGTGCTAGCAGCTTAGGTACTGGCGAAGATACGCAGTATTTT	CASSLGTGEDTQYF
-	TRBV20-1	TRBJ1-5	TRBD1	TGCAGTGCTAGAGACCCGGACAGGGGACTCAATCAGCCCCAGCATTTT	CSARDPDRGLNQPQHF
many	TRBV7-9	TRBJ2-1	-	TGTGCCAGCAGCTCCCCCCCCCGGTTTGGGAATGAGCAGTTCTTC	CASSSPPRFGNEQFF
-	TRBV5-1	TRBJ2-1	TRBD2	TGCGCCAGCAGCTTAATTACTAGCGGGGGGTTCAATGAGCAGTTCTTC	CASSLITSGGFNEQFF
many	TRBV7-3	TRBJ1-1	TRBD1	TGTGCCAGCAGCTCGCTAGGACAGGGGAACACTGAAGCTTTCTTT	CASSSLGQGNTEAFF
once	TRBV11-1	TRBJ1-1	-	TGTGCCAGCAGGCCCTTTCTGAACACTGAAGCTTTCTTT	CASRPFLNTEAFF
-	TRBV7-2	TRBJ2-1	TRBD2	TGTGCCAGCAGCGGCGGGGGGGCCTCGGTTGAGCAGTTCTTC	CASSGGGASVEQFF
many	TRBV12-3/TRBV12-4	TRBJ1-1	TRBD1	TGTGCCAACCAAGGGGGCGCTGACACTGAAGCTTTCTTT	CANQGGADTEAFF
few	TRBV4-1	TRBJ1-6	TRBD1	TGCGCCAGCAGCCAAGGACAGGGGTTGTCACCCCTCCACTTT	CASSQGQGLSPLHF
many	TRBV12-3/TRBV12-4	TRBJ1-3	-	TGTGCCAGCAGTGCCAGGATCTCTGGAAACACCATATATTTT	CASSARISGNTIYF
many	TRBV27	TRBJ1-5	-	TGTGCCAGCAGGACAGGAGTCGGCAATCAGCCCCAGCATTTT	CASRTGVGNQPQHF
-	TRBV6-2/TRBV6-3	TRBJ2-5	TRBD1	TGTGCCAGCGCGGGACAGGGGCCCTTCCCACAAGAGACCCAGTACTTC	CASAGQGPFPQETQYF
-	TRBV5-6	TRBJ1-1	-	TGTGCCATCAGCCACGGGTCGTTTGAAGCTTTCTTT	CAISHGSFEAFF
few	TRBV2	TRBJ2-5	TRBD2	TGTGCCAGCAGCGGACTAGCGGGGCAATGGGGAGAGACCCAGTACTTC	CASSGLAGQWGETQYF
many	TRBV29-1	TRBJ1-2	-	TGCAGCGTTGGATTCGACAGGTCTAACTATGGCTACACCTTC	CSVGFDRSNYGYTF
-	TRBV11-2	TRBJ2-2	TRBD1	TGTGCCAGCAGCACCATCCCCGGACAGGGGATCACCGGGGAGCTGTTTTTT	CASSTIPGQGITGELFF
-	TRBV3-1	TRBJ2-5	-	TGTGCCAGCAGCCAAGATTCGGGCTTCCAAGAGACCCAGTACTTC	CASSQDSGFQETQYF
few	TRBV12-3/TRBV12-4	TRBJ1-2	TRBD1	TGTGCCAGCAGTCCGACAGGGACCGGCTATGGCTACACCTTC	CASSPTGTGYGYTF
-	TRBV2	TRBJ2-1	TRBD2	TGTGCCAGCAGGGGGTTGCGGGGGGCCTACAATGAGCAGTTCTTC	CASRGLRGAYNEQFF
many	TRBV4-2	TRBJ2-1	TRBD2	TGTGCCAGCAGCCAAGATAGCGGGGGGAGCTACAATGAGCAGTTCTTC	CASSQDSGGSYNEQFF
few	TRBV28	TRBJ1-1	TRBD1	TGTGCCAGCAGTTTTATACAGGGGATCACTGAAGCTTTCTTT	CASSFIQGITEAFF
many	TRBV12-3/TRBV12-4	TRBJ1-5	-	TGTGCCAGCAGTTTAGAGGGTTATCAGCCCCAGCATTTT	CASSLEGYQPQHF
-	TRBV9	TRBJ1-1	TRBD1	TGTGCCAGCAGCGGGCGGGGACAGACGAACACTGAAGCTTTCTTT	CASSGRGQTNTEAFF
many	TRBV7-3	TRBJ1-1	-	TGTGCCAGCAGCTTAACGGGGGAGAACACTGAAGCTTTCTTT	CASSLTGENTEAFF
-	TRBV3-1	TRBJ2-4	-	TGTGCCAGCAGCCGAAGGACAGTCTGGGCCAAAAACATTCAGTACTTC	CASSRRTVWAKNIQYF
many	TRBV6-1	TRBJ2-3	-	TGTGCCAGCGGACAGAGATTCACAGATACGCAGTATTTT	CASGQRFTDTQYF
many	TRBV12-3/TRBV12-4	TRBJ2-7	TRBD2	TGTGCCAGCAGTTTCAAGGCCCGGCTAGCGGGAGGGTCCTACGAGCAGTACTTC	CASSFKARLAGGSYEQYF
many	TRBV10-3	TRBJ1-4	-	TGTGCCATCAGTGAGCGTCAGGGGCACTTCCCAACTAATGAAAAACTGTTTTTT	CAISERQGHFPTNEKLFF
many	TRBV20-1	TRBJ2-3	-	TGCAGTGCTAGAGATGCTTCAGGGGCAGATACGCAGTATTTT	CSARDASGADTQYF
few	TRBV4-2	TRBJ2-7	TRBD1	TGTGCCAGCAGCCAGGAACGCCTGACAGGGTACGAGCAGTACTTC	CASSQERLTGYEQYF
many	TRBV12-3/TRBV12-4	TRBJ1-1	-	TGTGCCAGCAGTAGGCCCCCGAACACTGAAGCTTTCTTT	CASSRPPNTEAFF
many	TRBV20-1	TRBJ2-3	TRBD2	TGCAGTTCTACGGGGGGGCCCGCAGATACGCAGTATTTT	CSSTGGPADTQYF
many	TRBV5-1	TRBJ2-3	-	TGCGCCAGCAGCTCACTGAGGGGGCCCGGGGGGACGCAGTATTTT	CASSSLRGPGGTQYF
few	TRBV7-8	TRBJ2-5	-	TGTGCCAGCAGCTTAGTGGTAGCAAGCCAAAAGGTGGAGACCCAGTACTTC	CASSLVVASQKVETQYF
many	TRBV5-5	TRBJ1-6	-	TGTGCCAGCAGCTTGGACGGAGTACTTAATTCACCCCTCCACTTT	CASSLDGVLNSPLHF
-	TRBV28	TRBJ2-3	TRBD2	TGTGCCAGCAGTTGGGGACTAGCGGGGGTCACAGATACGCAGTATTTT	CASSWGLAGVTDTQYF
-	TRBV28	TRBJ1-6	-	TGTGCCAGCAGCCCCCATGGGAGGGGCGATTCACCCCTCCACTTT	CASSPHGRGDSPLHF
-	TRBV4-2	TRBJ1-4	TRBD1	TGTGCCAGCAGCCAAGACGGCCTACCGGTGGGACAGAGTAATGAAAAACTGTTTTTT	CASSQDGLPVGQSNEKLFF
-	TRBV6-1	TRBJ1-3	-	TGTGCCAGCAGTCAGGGACCACCGGCTGGAAACACCATATATTTT	CASSQGPPAGNTIYF
few	TRBV20-1	TRBJ1-2	-	TGCAGTGCCTCCCAGGGCGTCGACGGATTTTCAGGCTATGGCTACACCTTC	CSASQGVDGFSGYGYTF
many	TRBV4-2	TRBJ1-4	-	TGTGCCAGCAGCCAAGATCCAGGAAGCACAACTAATGAAAAACTGTTTTTT	CASSQDPGSTTNEKLFF